This TCR beta chain appears in the sequencing data of a study of T-cell reconstitution after alpha-beta-depleted transplantation in children. Per germline, CDR1 LGHNA and CDR2 YNFKEQ. Trimming cost V 4 bases and J 3 bases; bases outside gene matches: 15. CDR3 length equals 17 residues. Unique molecular identifiers were incorporated during preparation of the TCRbeta library. One entry per CDR3 protein results from TCRdb running MiXCR on the PCR reads. Found here are hundreds of thousands of distinct CDR3 sequences, 10% to 15% of them singletons; the top ten hold about 0.77%. The starting material was PBMCs, obtained before TCRalphabeta/CD19-depleted stem cell transplant. This receptor was obtained from a girl aged 2 to 10 with congenital amegakaryocytic thrombocytopenia, due to receive a stem cell transplant. This chain uses TRBV4-2 with TRBJ2-7, with 7 bases fitting TRBD2. The CDR3 DNA sequence: TGTGCCAGCAGCCTTCCCAAAACCAGCGGGACCATCTACGAGCAGTACTTC. Residues: CASSLPKTSGTIYEQYF.